The 24 T cell receptor beta chains presented below share a single source sample, sequenced in a study of radiation and T cells in renal cell carcinoma. Time point specified: blood 4 weeks post-SBRT, at nephrectomy. Treatment defined: 15 Gy SBRT to primary tumor, nephrectomy 4 weeks later. Repertoires were generated with immunoSEQ multiplex PCR, while TCRdb's copy carries only in-frame clones and drops some. The profile covers approximately 83,000 clones, with around 81% appearing a single time and around 9.1% taken by the ten largest. This specimen was blood, taken from a patient whose treatment included radiotherapy and nephrectomy. These receptors originate from a man aged 50 to 60 with renal cell carcinoma.

Only one count was recorded for this clone. This chain joins TRBV5-1 and TRBJ2-2; D unclear. The CDR3 spans 14 residues. CDR1 and CDR2 (germline): SGHRS, YFSETQ. The V end was cut by 0 bases, the J end by 6 bases, with 9 bases between. The CDR3 region is CASSLEAHSGELFF. Here the CDR3 DNA reads TGCGCCAGCAGCTTGGAGGCCCATTCCGGGGAGCTGTTTTTT.

CDR3 nucleotides: TGTGCCAGCAGCCAAGCGCTCGGGGTCTGGGAGACCCAGTACTTC. Amino acid sequence: CASSQALGVWETQYF. The chain joins TRBV14 to TRBJ2-5; tentative D call: TRBD2 (5 bases). V lost 1 base to trimming and J lost 5 bases, with 14 bases between them. The CDR3 covers 15 residues. The germline V gene has CDR1 SGHDN and CDR2 FVKESK.

The V call is TRBV7-9, the J call TRBJ2-7; TRBD1 agrees at 8 bases. Germline CDR1 SEHNR, CDR2 FQNEAQ (reference sequence). The CDR3 sequence is 16 residues long. The ends lost 5 bases at V and 2 bases at J; junction bases unmatched: 11. The CDR3 spells CASSTPDDRGTYEQYF. CDR3 nucleotide sequence: TGTGCCAGCAGCACCCCCGACGACAGGGGTACCTACGAGCAGTACTTC.

In its sample, this clone was seen many times. In the same sample, other DNA sequences code for this CDR3. The J gene is TRBJ1-1, the V gene TRBV27, with unresolved D. V was shortened by 8 bases and J by 1 base, with 2 bases between the two germline ends. The CDR3 extends over 10 amino acids. Germline V gene sequence: CDR1 MNHEY, CDR2 SMNVEV (reference sequence). Here the CDR3 reads CASGNTEAFF. CDR3 DNA: TGTGCCAGCGGGAACACTGAAGCTTTCTTT.

The chain joins TRBV7-2 to TRBJ1-2; D may be TRBD1 (6 bases). V lost 5 bases and J 4 bases, leaving 17 bases between the germline ends. CDR1 and CDR2 from the germline V gene are SGHTA and FQGNSA. The CDR3 has 15 residues. Here the CDR3 DNA reads TGTGCCAGCAGCCCCATTACAGGGTTAAGCTATGGCTACACCTTC. This codes for CASSPITGLSYGYTF.

This clone was picked up one time. The V and J genes are TRBV27 and TRBJ1-1, with D possibly TRBD1 on 6 matching bases. Between the trimmed V and J ends, which lost 4 bases and 5 bases, there was a span of 17 bases. The CDR3 spans 15 residues. The V gene's germline CDR1 is MNHEY and CDR2 SMNVEV (reference sequence). The CDR3, as DNA: TGTGCCAGCAGTTCGATAACAGGGCTGGGGACTGAAGCTTTCTTT. This encodes CASSSITGLGTEAFF.

The chain links TRBV4-1 to TRBJ1-5; no definite D call. Between the trimmed V and J ends, which lost 3 bases and 7 bases, there was a span of 7 bases. The CDR3 consists of 12 residues. CDR1 and CDR2 from the germline V gene are MGHRA and YSYEKL. The CDR3 DNA is TGCGCCAGCAGCCAGATCGGACAGCCCCAGCATTTT. It is translated as CASSQIGQPQHF.

V gene TRBV10-1 combines with J gene TRBJ2-6; possible D gene TRBD2, 6 bases. The CDR3 spans 15 residues. The germline V gene has CDR1 WNHNN and CDR2 SYGVQD (reference sequence). V shed 4 bases and J shed 1 base, with 8 bases lying between them. The CDR3 sequence: CASSAGESGANVLTF. CDR3 DNA: TGCGCCAGCAGTGCGGGGGAATCTGGGGCCAACGTCCTGACTTTC.

The chain uses TRBV11-2 and TRBJ1-1; TRBD1 agrees at 7 bases. Unmatched junction bases numbered 11, after V lost 4 bases and J lost 12 bases. The CDR3 runs to 13 residues. Germline CDR1 SGHAT, CDR2 FQNNGV. The CDR3 protein is CASSSPRDRAPFF. CDR3 DNA sequence: TGTGCCAGCAGCTCCCCACGGGACAGAGCTCCTTTCTTT.

The J gene is TRBJ2-3, the V gene TRBV7-2, with no clear D. Deletions cut 0 bases from V and 1 base from J, with 8 bases between. Germline V lookup: CDR1 SGHTA, CDR2 FQGNSA. The CDR3 extends over 15 amino acids. CDR3 region: CASSLAFERTDTQYF. The CDR3 DNA is TGTGCCAGCAGCTTAGCCTTTGAACGCACAGATACGCAGTATTTT.

The rearrangement joins TRBV27 to TRBJ2-7; tentatively, D is TRBD1 (5 bases). The CDR3 has 13 amino acids. Per germline, CDR1 MNHEY and CDR2 SMNVEV (reference sequence). The V and J ends lost 8 bases and 5 bases respectively, with 16 bases between them. The CDR3 here is CASPWPRVHEQYF. For the CDR3, the DNA is TGTGCCAGCCCCTGGCCCAGGGTCCACGAGCAGTACTTC.

V is TRBV5-1 and J is TRBJ2-1; either TRBD1 or TRBD2 may fit D (5 bases each). The CDR3 has 13 amino acids. Germline V lookup: CDR1 SGHRS, CDR2 YFSETQ. V was shortened by 4 bases and J by 8 bases, with 13 bases between the two germline ends. The DNA for the CDR3 is TGCGCCAGCAGCGGAAACGGGGCGGATGAGCAGTTCTTC. Its translation is CASSGNGADEQFF. Complete variable domain (other parts from reference TRBV5-1 and TRBJ2-1): KAGVTQTPRYLIKTRGQQVTLSCSPISGHRSVSWYQQTPGQGLQFLFEYFSETQRNKGNFPGRFSGRQFSNSRSEMNVSTLELGDSALYLCASSGNGADEQFFGPGTRLTVL.

The chain joins TRBV5-5 to TRBJ1-4, with D possibly TRBD1 on 5 matching bases. This CDR3 is 14 amino acids long. CDR1 and CDR2 from the germline V gene are SGHKS and YYEKEE (reference sequence). Trimming shortened V by 0 bases and J by 4 bases, and 7 bases separated the two germline ends. The CDR3 DNA is TGTGCCAGCAGCTTGGGACAGCTTAATGAAAAACTGTTTTTT. Protein product: CASSLGQLNEKLFF. Variable domain in full (rest from reference TRBV5-5 and TRBJ1-4): DAGVTQSPTHLIKTRGQQVTLRCSPISGHKSVSWYQQVLGQGPQFIFQYYEKEERGRGNFPDRFSARQFPNYSSELNVNALLLGDSALYLCASSLGQLNEKLFFGSGTQLSVL.

The V call is TRBV19, the J call TRBJ1-1; no definite D call. The CDR3 is 14 residues long. The germline V gene encodes CDR1 LNHDA and CDR2 SQIVND (reference sequence). Trimming stripped 7 bases from V and 1 base from J, with 13 bases between. For the CDR3, the DNA is TGTGCCAGTATTTCCCCCACAGCGAACACTGAAGCTTTCTTT. Residues: CASISPTANTEAFF.

The chain couples TRBV5-1 to TRBJ1-2; 8 nucleotides match TRBD1. This CDR3 has 18 amino acids. Germline V gene sequence: CDR1 SGHRS, CDR2 YFSETQ. The ends lost 3 bases at V and 0 bases at J; junction bases unmatched: 13. CDR3 sequence reads: CASSWTWQGASANYGYTF. CDR3 DNA: TGCGCCAGCAGCTGGACCTGGCAGGGGGCCTCAGCTAACTATGGCTACACCTTC.

V usage is TRBV9 and J usage is TRBJ1-3, with TRBD1 as a possible D gene (6 bases). The V gene lost 3 bases and the J gene lost 4 bases, with 14 bases spanning the gap. This CDR3 contains 15 residues. CDR1 and CDR2 from the germline V gene are SGDLS and YYNGEE. Here the CDR3 reads CASSANQGFGNTIYF. CDR3 nucleotides: TGTGCCAGCAGCGCAAACCAGGGGTTCGGAAACACCATATATTTT.

This chain links TRBV25-1 with TRBJ2-1; no firm D call. Germline V gene data show CDR1 as MGHDK and CDR2 as SYGVNS. The V gene lost 2 bases and the J gene lost 2 bases, with 1 base spanning the gap. CDR3 length: 12 residues. CDR3 bases: TGTGCCAGCAGTGAACCCTACAATGAGCAGTTCTTC. It yields the protein CASSEPYNEQFF.

The chain couples TRBV4-2 to TRBJ2-1; the match to TRBD2 covers 8 bases. The CDR3 sequence is 16 residues long. The V gene's germline CDR1 is LGHNA and CDR2 YNFKEQ. The V segment lost 0 bases and the J segment 4 bases; nucleotides outside the gene matches: 5. The CDR3 DNA is TGTGCCAGCAGCCAAGAAAGCGGGGGTTTTTACAATGAGCAGTTCTTC. Translated: CASSQESGGFYNEQFF.

The chain combines TRBV6-1 with TRBJ1-2; D not resolved. Germline-derived CDR1 and CDR2 are MNHNS and SASEGT. This CDR3 is 12 amino acids long. Trimming cost V 2 bases and J 3 bases, with 4 bases left between them. CDR3 loop: CASSELDYGYTF. The DNA for the CDR3 is TGTGCCAGCAGTGAATTGGACTATGGCTACACCTTC.

This clone was seen a handful of times. The rearrangement uses TRBV2 and TRBJ1-6; 8 positions match TRBD1. Unmatched junction bases numbered 3, after V lost 7 bases and J lost 7 bases. The CDR3 runs 13 residues. Germline CDR1 reads SNHLY; CDR2 reads FYNNEI. The CDR3 loop is CASIRGRNSPLHF. The CDR3 DNA follows: TGTGCCAGCATCAGGGGGCGGAATTCACCCCTCCACTTT.

The CDR3 spells CASSLDPGVPGELFF. As DNA, the CDR3 is TGCGCCAGCAGCTTGGATCCAGGGGTGCCCGGGGAGCTGTTTTTT. The V and J genes are TRBV5-1 and TRBJ2-2; D perhaps matches TRBD1 (6 bases). The V gene's germline CDR1 is SGHRS and CDR2 YFSETQ. The CDR3 has 15 residues. The V gene lost 0 bases and the J gene lost 6 bases, with 12 bases spanning the gap.

This clone was seen only a few times. The chain has TRBV19 and TRBJ1-1; D is possibly TRBD1 (5 bases). This CDR3 comprises 17 residues. V lost 6 bases to trimming and J lost 1 base, with 21 bases between them. Germline loops: CDR1 LNHDA, CDR2 SQIVND (reference sequence). The CDR3: CASSEPAGDPPNTEAFF. The CDR3 nucleotides are TGTGCCAGTAGCGAGCCGGCCGGGGACCCCCCGAACACTGAAGCTTTCTTT.

The V call is TRBV6-4, the J call TRBJ2-7; D not certain. This CDR3 contains 13 residues. The V end lost 0 bases, the J end lost 5 bases, and 8 bases lay between the germline ends. CDR1 and CDR2 (germline): MRHNA, SNTAGT. CDR3 residues: CASSDSRPHEQYF. The CDR3, as DNA: TGTGCCAGCAGTGACTCGAGGCCCCACGAGCAGTACTTC.

The V and J genes are TRBV28 and TRBJ1-2; no reliable D call. The V end was cut by 4 bases, the J end by 8 bases, with 11 bases between. Germline V CDR1 and CDR2: MDHEN, SYDVKM. CDR3 length: 12 residues. The CDR3 loop reads CASSSKNAGYTF. The CDR3 bases are TGTGCCAGCAGTTCGAAAAATGCGGGCTACACCTTC.